Each of the 7 T cell receptor beta chains below was sequenced from the same sample in a study of T cells after yellow fever vaccination. TCRdb re-called the 5' RACE reads with MiXCR, one entry per CDR3 protein. The sample lists around 100,000 distinct CDR3 sequences, 6.5% to 9% occurring once. The sequenced sample was CD8+ T cells sorted from PBMCs, obtained 45 days after the yellow fever booster vaccination. These TCRs come from a man aged 25-45 years who received the YFV17D yellow fever vaccine.

This clonotype came up a few times. CDR3 sequence reads: CASSPPLSGRAYNEQFF. CDR3 coding DNA: TGTGCCAGCAGTCCTCCCCTTAGCGGGAGGGCCTACAATGAGCAGTTCTTC. The rearrangement links TRBV27 to TRBJ2-1; 11 nucleotides agree with TRBD2. The CDR3 is 17 residues long. V lost 5 bases and J lost 2; bases outside the gene matches: 8. Per germline, CDR1 MNHEY and CDR2 SMNVEV (reference sequence).

This clonotype was detected many times. The chain couples TRBV20-1 to TRBJ2-7; 7 positions agree with TRBD2. Germline V CDR1 and CDR2: DFQATT, SNEGSKA (reference sequence). The CDR3 spans 14 residues. Germline trimming cut 5 bases from V and 0 bases from J; bases unmatched to any gene: 7. CDR3 protein: CSAGRGELSYEQYF. CDR3 DNA: TGCAGTGCTGGCCGGGGGGAACTCTCCTACGAGCAGTACTTC.

In this sample, this clonotype turned up a few times. The rearrangement uses TRBV7-9 and TRBJ2-3; possible D gene TRBD2, 6 bases. Trimming removed 4 bases at V and 2 bases at J, with 13 bases between. CDR3 length: 15 amino acids. Germline V CDR1 and CDR2: SEHNR, FQNEAQ (reference sequence). CDR3 amino acids: CASSSVGGNTDTQYF. The CDR3 nucleotides are TGTGCCAGCAGCTCGGTCGGCGGGAACACAGATACGCAGTATTTT.

In this sample, this clonotype turned up a few times. The genes are TRBV10-3 and TRBJ2-2; D not certain. Deletions cut 10 bases from V and 2 bases from J, with 17 bases between. CDR3 size: 15 residues. Looked up from germline, CDR1 is ENHRY and CDR2 is SYGVKD. The CDR3 spells CATEPERTNTGELFF. The CDR3 DNA sequence: TGTGCCACCGAACCTGAGCGCACCAACACCGGGGAGCTGTTTTTT.

This clonotype was recorded many times. The rearrangement links TRBV12-5 to TRBJ2-1; TRBD2 agrees at 12 bases. Per germline, CDR1 LGHNT and CDR2 FRNRAP. Unmatched junction bases numbered 7, after V lost 3 bases and J lost 1 base. CDR3 length: 18 residues. The CDR3 nucleotides read TGTGCTAGTGGTTTTTCTAGCGGGAGGGCCGGATCCTACAATGAGCAGTTCTTC. Its protein is CASGFSSGRAGSYNEQFF.

There are many counts of this clonotype. This rearrangement joins TRBV7-9 to TRBJ2-7; D is uncertain. Germline-derived CDR1 and CDR2 are SEHNR and FQNEAQ (reference sequence). The CDR3 is made up of 12 amino acids. V lost 5 bases, J lost 6 bases, and 11 bases lay in between. The CDR3 reads CASSLETPEQYF. In nucleotides, the CDR3 is TGTGCCAGCAGCCTGGAAACCCCCGAGCAGTACTTC.

This clonotype was detected ten times or more. A junction boundary mismatches the germline segment, possibly from a read error. The chain carries TRBV5-1 and TRBJ2-1; TRBD2 might be the D (6 bases). The V gene's germline CDR1 is SGHRS and CDR2 YFSETQ. This CDR3 spans 16 amino acids. This CDR3 is CASSLDGRSSYNEQFF. CDR3 in DNA: TGTGCCAGCAGCTTAGATGGGAGGAGCTCCTACAATGAGCAGTTCTTC. The entire variable domain, with the rest obtained from reference TRBV5-1 and TRBJ2-1, is as follows: KAGVTQTPRYLIKTRGQQVTLSCSPISGHRSVSWYQQTPGQGLQFLFEYFSETQRNKGNFPGRFSGRQFSNSRSEMNVSTLELGDSALYLCASSLDGRSSYNEQFFGPGTRLTVL.